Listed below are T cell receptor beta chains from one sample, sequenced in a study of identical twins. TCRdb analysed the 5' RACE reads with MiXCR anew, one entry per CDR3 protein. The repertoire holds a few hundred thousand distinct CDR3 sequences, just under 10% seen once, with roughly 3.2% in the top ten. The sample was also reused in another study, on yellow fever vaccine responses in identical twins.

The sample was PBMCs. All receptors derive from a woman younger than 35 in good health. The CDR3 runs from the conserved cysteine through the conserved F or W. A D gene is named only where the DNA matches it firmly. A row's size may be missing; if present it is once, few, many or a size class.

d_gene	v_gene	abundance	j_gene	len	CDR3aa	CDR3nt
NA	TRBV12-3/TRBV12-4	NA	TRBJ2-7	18	CASALPPEAGGTSYEQYF	TGTGCCAGCGCTTTACCGCCGGAAGCCGGCGGGACATCCTACGAGCAGTACTTC
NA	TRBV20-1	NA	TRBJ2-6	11	CSARDSPVYTF	TGCAGTGCTAGAGACTCCCCCGTATATACTTTC
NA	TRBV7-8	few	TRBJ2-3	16	CASSLEIAFSSDTQYF	TGTGCCAGCAGCTTAGAGATAGCGTTTTCCTCAGATACGCAGTATTTT
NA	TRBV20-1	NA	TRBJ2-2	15	CSAYDRALNTGELFF	TGCAGTGCGTACGACCGGGCCTTGAACACCGGGGAGCTGTTTTTT
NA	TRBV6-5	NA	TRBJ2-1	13	CASSYSGYDEQFF	TGTGCCAGCAGTTACTCCGGGTACGATGAGCAGTTCTTC
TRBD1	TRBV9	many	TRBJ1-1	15	CASSVAGTGGTEAFF	TGTGCCAGCAGCGTAGCTGGGACAGGGGGCACTGAAGCTTTCTTT
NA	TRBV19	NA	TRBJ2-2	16	CASSIWRMKNTGELFF	TGTGCCAGTAGTATATGGCGGATGAAGAACACCGGGGAGCTGTTTTTT
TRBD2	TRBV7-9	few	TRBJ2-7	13	CASGGEGPYEQYF	TGTGCCAGCGGGGGGGAGGGGCCTTACGAGCAGTACTTC
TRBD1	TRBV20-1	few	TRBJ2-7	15	CSAIPTGEVQDEQYF	TGCAGTGCTATACCGACAGGGGAAGTTCAGGACGAGCAGTACTTC
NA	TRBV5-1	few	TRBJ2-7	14	CASSWARGAYEQYF	TGCGCCAGCAGCTGGGCCAGGGGCGCCTACGAGCAGTACTTC
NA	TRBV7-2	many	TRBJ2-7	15	CASSLEGGGSYEQYF	TGTGCCAGCAGTTTAGAGGGTGGGGGATCCTACGAGCAGTACTTC
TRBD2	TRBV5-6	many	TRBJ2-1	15	CASSGGTSGYNEQFF	TGTGCCAGCAGCGGCGGGACTAGCGGCTACAATGAGCAGTTCTTC
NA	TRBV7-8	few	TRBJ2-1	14	CASSLKSVNNEQFF	TGTGCCAGCAGCTTAAAGTCAGTCAACAATGAGCAGTTCTTC
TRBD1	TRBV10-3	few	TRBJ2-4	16	CAISTRQGSGQNIQYF	TGTGCCATCAGTACCCGACAGGGGAGCGGGCAAAACATTCAGTACTTC
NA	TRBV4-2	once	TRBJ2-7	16	CASSQGVIGETYEQYF	TGTGCCAGCAGCCAGGGGGTAATTGGGGAAACGTACGAGCAGTACTTC
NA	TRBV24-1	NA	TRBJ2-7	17	CATSPGAAREGTYEQYF	TGTGCCACCAGCCCGGGGGCAGCCCGAGAGGGGACCTACGAGCAGTACTTC
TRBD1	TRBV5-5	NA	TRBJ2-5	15	CASSTRDSNFETQYF	TGTGCCAGCAGCACTCGGGACAGTAACTTTGAGACCCAGTACTTC